The 11 T cell receptor beta chains listed next were all sequenced from one sample in a study of cytomegalovirus exposure and HLA in healthy donors. A multiplex PCR was run with 60 Vbeta primers and 13 Jbeta primers. Measured with immunoSEQ multiplex PCR; TCRdb has only the in-frame clones, and not every one. Counted here are about 83,000 clones, roughly 76% occurring once; the ten biggest clones make up around 1.8%. The sequenced sample consisted of PBMCs. Receptors were obtained from a woman in her thirties in good health and CMV-seronegative.

The genes are TRBV27 and TRBJ2-7, with TRBD2 matching 8 bases. This CDR3 has 15 amino acids. Trimming at V came to 7 bases and at J to 2 bases, leaving 10 bases not matched to a gene. The germline gives CDR1 MNHEY, CDR2 SMNVEV (reference sequence). The CDR3 is CASNLLSGSPYEQYF. The CDR3 DNA is TGTGCCAGCAACCTTCTAAGCGGGAGCCCCTACGAGCAGTACTTC.

This clone was seen a handful of times. V and J are TRBV7-2 and TRBJ1-3; 7 positions match TRBD1. This CDR3 region has 16 residues. CDR1 and CDR2 from the germline V gene are SGHTA and FQGNSA. V dropped 5 bases and J dropped 3; count of bases not matched to a gene: 10. The CDR3 sequence is CASSPRQGLVGNTIYF. CDR3 nucleotide sequence: TGTGCCAGCAGCCCCCGACAGGGCCTTGTTGGAAACACCATATATTTT.

This clone occurred once. This chain connects TRBV30 to TRBJ1-3, with 8 positions matching TRBD1. V lost 2 bases to trimming and J lost 0 bases; unmatched junction nucleotides: 6. The germline V gene has CDR1 GTSNPN and CDR2 SVGIG (reference sequence). The CDR3 sequence is 16 residues long. The CDR3 DNA is TGTGCCTGGAGTCTTGACAGGGGATACTCTGGAAACACCATATATTTT. This encodes CAWSLDRGYSGNTIYF.

The chain couples TRBV4-1 to TRBJ2-7, with D hard to call. In germline, CDR1 is MGHRA, CDR2 YSYEKL. There are 16 residues in the CDR3. V was clipped by 1 base and J by 6 bases, with 19 bases between them. CDR3 nucleotides: TGCGCCAGCAGCCAAGGGTCTGGTAACCAGAGGAGCGAGCAGTACTTC. This sequence encodes CASSQGSGNQRSEQYF.

The genes are TRBV4-3 and TRBJ2-7; TRBD2 might be the D (6 bases). V was trimmed by 0 bases and J by 8 bases, leaving 8 bases between them. The CDR3 consists of 12 residues. Per germline, CDR1 LGHNA and CDR2 YSLEER. Here the CDR3 reads CASSQDGGKQYF. The CDR3, as DNA: TGCGCCAGCAGCCAAGACGGCGGGAAGCAGTACTTC.

J is TRBJ2-2 and V is TRBV18; TRBD1 agrees at 7 bases. Germline CDR1 reads KGHSH; CDR2 reads LQKENI. J lost 0 bases, V lost 6 bases, and 4 bases had no gene match. This CDR3 is 15 amino acids long. Here the CDR3 reads CASSRDSPNTGELFF. CDR3 DNA: TGTGCCAGCTCCCGGGACAGTCCGAACACCGGGGAGCTGTTTTTT. The full variable domain, its missing parts supplied by reference TRBV18 and TRBJ2-2, is NAGVMQNPRHLVRRRGQEARLRCSPMKGHSHVYWYRQLPEEGLKFMVYLQKENIIDESGMPKERFSAEFPKEGPSILRIQQVVRGDSAAYFCASSRDSPNTGELFFGEGSRLTVL.

The CDR3 nucleotides are TGTGCCAGTACCGATAGGACAGGGGCCAGTACTGAAGCTTTCTTT. Its translation is CASTDRTGASTEAFF. The rearrangement links TRBV19 to TRBJ1-1; TRBD1 matches 9 bases. Germline V CDR1 and CDR2: LNHDA, SQIVND (reference sequence). The V gene end was trimmed by 7 bases and the J gene end by 5 bases; junction bases not matched to a gene: 11. The CDR3 contains 15 residues.

The V call is TRBV5-4, the J call TRBJ2-5, with 12 positions matching TRBD2. This CDR3 has 19 amino acids. The germline V gene encodes CDR1 SGHNT and CDR2 YYREEE (reference sequence). The ends lost 0 bases at V and 0 bases at J; junction bases unmatched: 9. The CDR3 here is CASSLGAGLAGKYQETQYF. In DNA form, the CDR3 reads TGTGCCAGCAGCTTGGGGGCAGGACTAGCGGGGAAGTACCAAGAGACCCAGTACTTC.

On this clone: An end of the junction does not agree with germline; a read error may underlie this. This chain connects TRBV6-5 to TRBJ1-5; D gene ambiguous. The CDR3 extends over 12 amino acids. The germline CDR1 and CDR2 sequences are MNHEY and SVGAGI. The CDR3 DNA follows: TGTGCCAGCAGAGAGGTGTCCCTCTCCCTGTATTTT. Its protein is CASREVSLSLYF.

The V gene is TRBV10-1, the J gene TRBJ2-1, with 9 bases that match TRBD2. V dropped 6 bases and J dropped 6; count of bases not matched to a gene: 9. CDR3 length: 15 residues. From germline, CDR1 is WNHNN and CDR2 SYGVQD (reference sequence). The DNA of the CDR3 is TGCGCCAGCAGCCCGCTAGCGGGGTCCAGCAATGAGCAGTTCTTC. Translating it yields CASSPLAGSSNEQFF.

As for this clone: A junction end diverges from the germline sequence, so it may reflect a read error. The chain links TRBV29-1 to TRBJ1-2; TRBD1 might be the D (6 bases). CDR1 is SQVTM, CDR2 ANQGSEA, per germline. The CDR3 consists of 15 residues. CDR3 sequence: CSVEAWGTGNSGYTF. CDR3 sequence (DNA): TGCAGCGTTGAAGCCTGGGGAACAGGGAACTCTGGCTACACCTTC. The entire variable domain, with the rest obtained from reference TRBV29-1 and TRBJ1-2, is as follows: SAVISQKPSRDICQRGTSLTIQCQVDSQVTMMFWYRQQPGQSLTLIATANQGSEATYESGFVIDKFPISRPNLTFSTLTVSNMSPEDSSIYLCSVEAWGTGNSGYTFGSGTRLTVV.